Included here is one T cell receptor (beta chain) sequence, with context. Its antigen is as yet unknown. This sample was included in a study of T cells after posttransplantation cyclophosphamide. General study results and limits: Later blood repertoires were often dominated by clones from the donor CD8+ memory compartment. Recipient CMV seropositivity and CMV reactivation strongly tracked TRB clonality. Blood and skin or GI T cell repertoires showed limited TRB overlap.

Treatment was busulfan-fludarabine conditioning, a marrow graft, and cyclophosphamide on days +3 and +4. The CDR3 runs 15 residues. CDR1 and CDR2 (germline): SGHAT, FQNNGV. V lost 4 bases to trimming and J lost 4 bases; unmatched junction nucleotides: 4. Here immunoSEQ multiplex PCR was the method, and the copy in TCRdb shows in-frame clones only, minus some. Of some 19,000 clones in the sample, around 68% were seen once. The specimen was PBMCs, collected after an allogeneic stem cell transplant with post-transplant cyclophosphamide. This TCR was recovered from a young adult male patient who received an allogeneic stem cell transplant from a related donor, was CMV-positive, and had acute GVHD only. A share of the T cells may be of graft donor origin. The chain carries TRBV11-2 and TRBJ1-1, with TRBD1 matching 12 bases. DNA for the CDR3: TGTGCCAGCAGCTACCGGGACAGGGGGCTCACTGAAGCTTTCTTT. Translation gives CASSYRDRGLTEAFF.